Presented here are 25 T cell receptor beta chains from one specimen sequenced in a study of T-cell reconstitution after alpha-beta-depleted transplantation in children. Unique molecular identifiers tagged the TCRbeta library. TCRdb re-called the PCR reads with MiXCR, one entry per CDR3 protein. The data show about 340,000 distinct CDR3 sequences, approximately 10% seen once. Sequencing was performed on PBMCs from the stem cell graft donor, taken from the stem cell graft. The receptors were sampled from a human donor who donated a stem cell graft to a child with acute lymphoblastic leukemia.

This clonotype was seen more than once but under ten times. The genes are TRBV6-1 and TRBJ1-6; 10 bases match TRBD1. This CDR3 spans 17 amino acids. Trimming removed 1 base from V and 9 bases from J; junction bases left unmatched: 9. Germline CDR1 MNHNS, CDR2 SASEGT. CDR3 sequence (DNA): TGTGCCAGCAGTGAAGGCTTCCCGGGACAGGGGTTTTCACCCCTCCACTTT. Protein product: CASSEGFPGQGFSPLHF.

The J gene is TRBJ2-7, the V gene TRBV7-9, with D unclear. The CDR3 length is 14 residues. V gave up 3 bases and J gave up 3 bases, with 12 bases separating them. Germline V gene data show CDR1 as SEHNR and CDR2 as FQNEAQ (reference sequence). The CDR3 nucleotides are TGTGCCAGCAGCTTTAGCACAAACAACTACGAGCAGTACTTC. It is translated as CASSFSTNNYEQYF.

V gene TRBV6-2 or TRBV6-3 combines with J gene TRBJ2-1; the match to TRBD2 covers 8 bases. Germline loops: CDR1 MNHEY, CDR2 SVGEGT. There are 13 residues in the CDR3. J was trimmed by 12 bases and V by 2 bases; bases with no gene match: 6. The CDR3, as DNA: TGTGCCAGCAGTTACCTCGGACTAGCCTCGCAGTTCTTC. Translating gives CASSYLGLASQFF.

This clonotype has ten or more counts. This sequence joins TRBV11-1 and TRBJ2-2; 7 bases line up with TRBD2. Per the germline V gene, CDR1 is SGHAT and CDR2 is FQDESV (reference sequence). This CDR3 has 15 residues. Germline trimming cut 1 base from V and 8 bases from J; bases unmatched to any gene: 7. The CDR3 region is CASSLVAGVGGELFF. In DNA, the CDR3 is TGTGCCAGCAGCTTAGTCGCGGGAGTCGGTGGGGAGCTGTTTTTT. The variable domain in full, with the rest retrieved from reference TRBV11-1 and TRBJ2-2, is EAEVAQSPRYKITEKSQAVAFWCDPISGHATLYWYRQILGQGPELLVQFQDESVVDDSQLPKDRFSAERLKGVDSTLKIQPAELGDSAMYLCASSLVAGVGGELFFGEGSRLTVL.

This chain links TRBV15 with TRBJ1-5; D is uncertain. There are 15 residues in the CDR3. V was cut by 0 bases and J by 6 bases, with 12 bases left in between. Germline V gene data show CDR1 as LNHNV and CDR2 as YYDKDF (reference sequence). DNA for the CDR3: TGTGCCACCAGCAGAGATCTGTCGCTAGGTCAGCCCCAGCATTTT. Its protein product is CATSRDLSLGQPQHF. Filled out from reference TRBV15 and TRBJ1-5, the complete variable domain reads DAMVIQNPRYQVTQFGKPVTLSCSQTLNHNVMYWYQQKSSQAPKLLFHYYDKDFNNEADTPDNFQSRRPNTSFCFLDIRSPGLGDTAMYLCATSRDLSLGQPQHFGDGTRLSIL.

The V gene is TRBV7-2, the J gene TRBJ1-5; D might be TRBD1 (5 bases). CDR3 length: 14 amino acids. Trimming pared 1 base from V and 9 bases from J, leaving 13 bases between. The germline V gene has CDR1 SGHTA and CDR2 FQGNSA. The CDR3 spells CASSLVGGSAPQHF. The CDR3 nucleotides are TGTGCCAGCAGCTTAGTTGGGGGATCCGCGCCCCAGCATTTT.

This chain connects TRBV5-1 to TRBJ2-7; D is uncertain. CDR1 is SGHRS and CDR2 is YFSETQ in the germline V gene. The V end was cut by 0 bases, the J end by 1 base, with 17 bases between. CDR3 size: 17 residues. The CDR3 loop reads CASSLGVSGAVSYEQYF. CDR3 nucleotide sequence: TGCGCCAGCAGCTTGGGGGTCTCAGGCGCTGTATCCTACGAGCAGTACTTC.

CDR3 protein: CSVEEQGLGSYEQYF. CDR3 DNA: TGCAGCGTTGAAGAACAGGGACTCGGGTCCTACGAGCAGTACTTC. This chain links TRBV29-1 with TRBJ2-7, with D tentatively TRBD1 or TRBD2 (6 bases each). V lost 0 bases to trimming and J lost 1 base, with 13 bases between them. The length of the CDR3 is 15 residues. Germline V CDR1 and CDR2: SQVTM, ANQGSEA.

This clonotype was observed at least ten times. The gene calls are TRBV7-6 and TRBJ2-2; 7 bases agree with TRBD2. This CDR3 is built from 16 residues. Germline V lookup: CDR1 SGHVS, CDR2 FNYEAQ. Trimming took 0 bases from V and 5 from J; bases not matched to a gene: 6. The CDR3 protein is CASSLATRGSTGELFF. CDR3 sequence (DNA): TGTGCCAGCAGCTTAGCCACCCGCGGGAGTACCGGGGAGCTGTTTTTT.

In its sample, this clonotype was seen a few times. The gene calls are TRBV7-9 and TRBJ2-7; D may be TRBD1 or TRBD2 (5 bases each). Trimming left V 4 bases short and J 4 bases short, with 11 bases between. Germline V gene sequence: CDR1 SEHNR, CDR2 FQNEAQ (reference sequence). The CDR3 extends over 13 amino acids. In nucleotides, the CDR3 is TGTGCCAGCAGCTCGTTATGGGGGTACGAGCAGTACTTC. Amino acid sequence: CASSSLWGYEQYF.

The rearrangement links TRBV29-1 to TRBJ2-3; 9 positions agree with TRBD2. CDR3 length equals 17 residues. The V segment lost 4 bases and the J segment 1 base; nucleotides outside the gene matches: 12. Germline V gene sequence: CDR1 SQVTM, CDR2 ANQGSEA. The CDR3 coding sequence is TGCAGCGTTGTAGGGTTTAGCGGGAGAGGGGGCACAGATACGCAGTATTTT. Encoded protein: CSVVGFSGRGGTDTQYF.

The CDR3 nucleotides are TGTGCCAGCAGTCCATGGACAGGGTCATACACTGAAGCTTTCTTT. It yields the protein CASSPWTGSYTEAFF. V gene TRBV6-1 combines with J gene TRBJ1-1; 8 nucleotides line up with TRBD1. CDR3 length: 15 residues. Losses at the gene ends were 5 bases for V and 3 bases for J; bases not matched to a gene: 8. CDR1 and CDR2 (germline): MNHNS, SASEGT.

This clonotype was recorded at least ten times. This chain links TRBV6-2 or TRBV6-3 with TRBJ1-5; D ambiguous. CDR1 is MNHEY and CDR2 is SVGEGT in the germline V gene. Deletions cut 6 bases from V and 3 bases from J, with 21 bases between. CDR3 length: 17 amino acids. The CDR3 coding sequence is TGTGCCAGCAGCCTCGAGGTCCGGGTGGGCGCCAATCAGCCCCAGCATTTT. Translating gives CASSLEVRVGANQPQHF.

The chain employs TRBV29-1 and TRBJ2-3; D possibly uses TRBD1 or TRBD2 (5 bases each). Trimming pared 1 base from V and 0 bases from J, leaving 11 bases between. Germline assignment: CDR1 SQVTM and CDR2 ANQGSEA. There are 15 residues in the CDR3. CDR3 bases: TGCAGCGTTGAAGTTGGGACCCCTAGCACAGATACGCAGTATTTT. Residues: CSVEVGTPSTDTQYF.

Concerning this clonotype: The junction departs from the called germline gene at one end, perhaps through a read error. The genes are TRBV11-1 and TRBJ2-7, with a tentative D call TRBD2 (6 bases). The CDR3 sequence is 12 residues long. Germline values: CDR1 SGHAT, CDR2 FQDESV (reference sequence). The DNA of the CDR3 is TGTTCCAGCAGCTTAGCGGACTACGAGCAGTACTTC. Protein product: CSSSLADYEQYF.

This clonotype was seen a single time. The rearrangement links TRBV5-1 to TRBJ1-4; no firm D call. V was pared by 4 bases and J by 0 bases, with 16 bases between. The CDR3 has 17 residues. The germline CDR1 and CDR2 sequences are SGHRS and YFSETQ. The DNA of the CDR3 is TGCGCCAGCAGCCTCGACCCCGGGCATGCAACTAATGAAAAACTGTTTTTT. Its translation: CASSLDPGHATNEKLFF.

This clonotype was recorded a few times. The J gene is TRBJ1-1, the V gene TRBV5-1, with D unresolved. V was shortened by 0 bases and J by 4 bases, with 16 bases between the two germline ends. Looked up from germline, CDR1 is SGHRS and CDR2 is YFSETQ. The CDR3 consists of 16 residues. In nucleotides, the CDR3 is TGCGCCAGCAGCTTGGCGGTCGGGGTGGTAGGCACTGAAGCTTTCTTT. Amino acids: CASSLAVGVVGTEAFF.

As to this clonotype: At one end, the junction sequence differs from germline, possibly due to a read error. The CDR3 sequence is CSVVVGIGQPHHF. As DNA, the CDR3 is TGCAGCGTTGTGGTGGGAATAGGTCAGCCCCATCATTTT. The chain couples TRBV29-1 to TRBJ1-5; no clear D. CDR1 is SQVTM and CDR2 is ANQGSEA in the germline V gene. The CDR3 loop spans 13 amino acids.

This chain uses TRBV5-6 with TRBJ2-2; 10 nucleotides match TRBD2. J gave up 0 bases and V 3 bases, and 5 bases lay outside the gene matches. This CDR3 has 17 residues. Germline V gives CDR1 SGHDT, CDR2 YYEEEE. The CDR3: CASSSRTSGANTGELFF. Written as DNA, the CDR3 is TGTGCCAGCAGCTCGAGGACTAGCGGAGCGAACACCGGGGAGCTGTTTTTT. The variable domain in full, with the rest retrieved from reference TRBV5-6 and TRBJ2-2, is DAGVTQSPTHLIKTRGQQVTLRCSPKSGHDTVSWYQQALGQGPQFIFQYYEEEERQRGNFPDRFSGHQFPNYSSELNVNALLLGDSALYLCASSSRTSGANTGELFFGEGSRLTVL.

This rearrangement joins TRBV11-2 to TRBJ2-7, with TRBD1 as a possible D gene (6 bases). The CDR3 has 14 amino acids. V lost 5 bases and J lost 5, with 16 bases in between. Germline values: CDR1 SGHAT, CDR2 FQNNGV. CDR3 loop: CASSKTGSRDEQYF. DNA of the CDR3: TGTGCCAGCAGCAAAACAGGGAGTCGCGACGAGCAGTACTTC.

This chain links TRBV15 with TRBJ2-3; 10 nucleotides line up with TRBD2. This CDR3 contains 18 residues. Germline CDR1 and CDR2: LNHNV and YYDKDF (reference sequence). Trimming at V came to 0 bases and at J to 2 bases, leaving 8 bases not matched to a gene. The CDR3 loop reads CATSRDGASGGDTDTQYF. For the CDR3, the DNA is TGTGCCACCAGCAGAGATGGGGCTAGCGGGGGAGACACAGATACGCAGTATTTT.

This clonotype was recorded at least ten times. V gene TRBV5-1 combines with J gene TRBJ1-1; D might be TRBD1 (5 bases). The CDR3 runs to 14 residues. The germline V gene encodes CDR1 SGHRS and CDR2 YFSETQ. V lost 5 bases to trimming and J lost 0 bases, with 11 bases between them. The CDR3 DNA is TGCGCCAGCAGTCGAGGGGACCTGAACACTGAAGCTTTCTTT. It codes for CASSRGDLNTEAFF.

The table lists this clonotype with a few counts. The chain recombines TRBV20-1 with TRBJ2-1; 9 nucleotides match TRBD2. The length of the CDR3 is 12 residues. Germline V gene data show CDR1 as DFQATT and CDR2 as SNEGSKA (reference sequence). The V gene end was trimmed by 5 bases and the J gene end by 6 bases; junction bases not matched to a gene: 2. Here the CDR3 reads CSAGRGGNEQFF. CDR3 DNA sequence: TGCAGTGCTGGGCGGGGGGGCAATGAGCAGTTCTTC.

This clonotype was observed a handful of times. This chain uses TRBV20-1 with TRBJ1-6; a possible D gene is TRBD1 (5 bases). V dropped 5 bases and J dropped 0 bases, with 14 bases sitting between them. The CDR3 is 16 amino acids. The V gene's germline CDR1 is DFQATT and CDR2 SNEGSKA (reference sequence). The DNA for the CDR3 is TGCAGTGCTTTAGCAGGGATGAGCTCCTATAATTCACCCCTCCACTTT. Its translation: CSALAGMSSYNSPLHF.

Note on this clonotype: A much bigger clone sits one base away, suggesting this may be a read error. The genes are TRBV9 and TRBJ2-3, with no clear D. This CDR3 spans 15 amino acids. Germline V gene lookup returns CDR1 SGDLS and CDR2 YYNGEE. With 0 bases removed from V and 4 bases from J, the gap between germline ends came to 12 bases. The CDR3 bases are TGTGCCAGCAGCGTAGACCACTACCGCCCAGATACGCAGTATTTT. It codes for CASSVDHYRPDTQYF.